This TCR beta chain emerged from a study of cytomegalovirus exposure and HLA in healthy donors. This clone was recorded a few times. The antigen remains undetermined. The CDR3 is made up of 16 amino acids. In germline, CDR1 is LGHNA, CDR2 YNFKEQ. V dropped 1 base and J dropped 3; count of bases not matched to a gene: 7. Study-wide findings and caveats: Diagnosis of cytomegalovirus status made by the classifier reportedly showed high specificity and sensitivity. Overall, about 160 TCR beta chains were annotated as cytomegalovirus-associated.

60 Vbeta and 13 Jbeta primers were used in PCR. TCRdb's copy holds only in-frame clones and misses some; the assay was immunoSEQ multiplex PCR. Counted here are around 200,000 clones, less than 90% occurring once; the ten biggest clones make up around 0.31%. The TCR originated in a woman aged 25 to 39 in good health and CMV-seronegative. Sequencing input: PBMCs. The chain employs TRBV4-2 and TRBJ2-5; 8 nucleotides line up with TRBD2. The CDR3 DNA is TGTGCCAGCAGCCAAGTCCGGGACGGGAGGGAAGAGACCCAGTACTTC. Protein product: CASSQVRDGREETQYF.